Below are 30 T cell receptor beta chains sequenced from a single sample in a study of shared clonotypes between healthy human individuals (dated by TCRdb to between 2020 and 2021). Libraries were constructed by the immunoSEQ multiplex PCR assay. TCRdb took over this immuneACCESS table, retaining in-frame rearrangements with V and J assigned. Such tables are incomplete; in checked studies, under half of the missing clones stem from an unresolved V gene, and the remainder is unexplained. The sample profile shows 2 million to 3 million clones; approximately 93% of them were found once. The ten largest account for 0.35% to 0.45% of the sample. The source material was naive CD4+ T cells from PBMCs. The sample's cell subset or site label, decoded: CD45RA+ positively selected. These receptors originate from a man aged 18 to 29 in good health. Some clones in this sample may be carry-over from other donors' samples.

This chain links TRBV9 with TRBJ2-1; D remains ambiguous. The CDR3 length is 12 residues. Germline lookup yields CDR1 SGDLS and CDR2 YYNGEE. Trimming took 0 bases from V and 9 from J, leaving 7 bases between them. DNA for the CDR3: TGTGCCAGCAGCGTAGATTTGGGTGAGCAGTTCTTC. It specifies CASSVDLGEQFF.

The genes are TRBV10-3 and TRBJ1-2, with TRBD1 matching over 7 bases. There are 15 residues in the CDR3. The germline V gene has CDR1 ENHRY and CDR2 SYGVKD. The J segment lost 5 bases and the V segment lost 4 bases, leaving 10 bases of the junction unmatched. The CDR3 DNA reads TGTGCCATCAGTGCGATTGTAGGGGGCGGATATGGCTACACCTTC. Amino acids: CAISAIVGGGYGYTF.

In the case of this clone: Other nucleotide sequences in the sample specify the same CDR3. V and J are TRBV27 and TRBJ2-2; 11 nucleotides agree with TRBD2. Germline assignment: CDR1 MNHEY and CDR2 SMNVEV (reference sequence). J gave up 4 bases and V 6 bases, and 4 bases lay outside the gene matches. This CDR3 is 15 amino acids long. The CDR3 DNA sequence: TGTGCCAGCAGGCCCGGACTAGCGGGCACCGGGGAGCTGTTTTTT. This gives the protein CASRPGLAGTGELFF.

This clone was found a few times. The chain combines TRBV12-5 with TRBJ1-1, with a weak D call TRBD1 (5 bases). The V gene lost 7 bases and the J gene lost 2 bases, with 20 bases spanning the gap. The CDR3 contains 16 residues. CDR1 LGHNT and CDR2 FRNRAP come from the germline V gene. The CDR3 protein is CASAASAGRPNTEAFF. DNA for the CDR3: TGTGCTAGTGCGGCGTCGGCAGGGCGGCCTAACACTGAAGCTTTCTTT.

This rearrangement joins TRBV5-1 to TRBJ2-5, with 9 nucleotides matching TRBD1. Germline CDR1 and CDR2: SGHRS and YFSETQ. J gave up 4 bases and V 4 bases, and 11 bases lay outside the gene matches. This CDR3 is 16 amino acids long. Here the CDR3 DNA reads TGCGCCAGCAGCCACAAGGCGACGACAGGGGGAGAGACCCAGTACTTC. This gives the protein CASSHKATTGGETQYF.

This sequence joins TRBV6-6 and TRBJ1-1; the D gene is possibly TRBD1 (5 bases). Trimming removed 7 bases from V and 4 bases from J, with 19 bases in between. The V gene's germline CDR1 is MNHNY and CDR2 SVGAGI (reference sequence). This CDR3 is built from 15 residues. The CDR3 spells CASNSRGVGATEAFF. The CDR3 DNA sequence: TGTGCCAGCAATTCCCGGGGGGTCGGGGCCACTGAAGCTTTCTTT.

V usage is TRBV19 and J usage is TRBJ2-5; TRBD2 is a possible D gene (5 bases). The CDR3 has 17 amino acids. Germline lookup yields CDR1 LNHDA and CDR2 SQIVND (reference sequence). Trimming took 5 bases from V and 4 from J, leaving 23 bases between them. The CDR3, as DNA: TGTGCCAGTAGTCCCGAGGGTCACTCTAGGATCCTAGAGACCCAGTACTTC. Residues: CASSPEGHSRILETQYF. Full variable domain (rest looked up from reference TRBV19 and TRBJ2-5): DGGITQSPKYLFRKEGQNVTLSCEQNLNHDAMYWYRQDPGQGLRLIYYSQIVNDFQKGDIAEGYSVSREKKESFPLTVTSAQKNPTAFYLCASSPEGHSRILETQYFGPGTRLLVL.

The chain carries TRBV29-1 and TRBJ2-2, with TRBD1 matching 12 bases. With V trimmed by 7 bases and J by 8 bases, 8 bases remained unmatched. From germline, CDR1 is SQVTM and CDR2 ANQGSEA. The CDR3 extends over 14 amino acids. The CDR3 region is CSAAGQGAGGELFF. The CDR3, as DNA: TGCAGCGCCGCGGGACAGGGGGCCGGGGGGGAGCTGTTTTTT.

The chain has TRBV18 and TRBJ1-1; D ambiguous. This CDR3 contains 14 residues. Germline values: CDR1 KGHSH, CDR2 LQKENI. Trimming removed 4 bases at V and 1 base at J, with 10 bases between. In DNA form, the CDR3 reads TGTGCCAGCTCACAATCGGGGTGGAACACTGAAGCTTTCTTT. Translating it yields CASSQSGWNTEAFF. The whole variable domain, filled in from reference TRBV18 and TRBJ1-1, reads NAGVMQNPRHLVRRRGQEARLRCSPMKGHSHVYWYRQLPEEGLKFMVYLQKENIIDESGMPKERFSAEFPKEGPSILRIQQVVRGDSAAYFCASSQSGWNTEAFFGQGTRLTVV.

This clone was seen once. The CDR3 region is CASSVGHRGRGEKLFF. The CDR3, as DNA: TGTGCCAGCAGCGTGGGCCACAGGGGAAGGGGTGAAAAACTGTTTTTT. The V and J genes are TRBV9 and TRBJ1-4; 7 nucleotides match TRBD1. After removal of 2 bases from V and 7 bases from J, the junction contained 11 bases not matched to a gene. Germline CDR1 is SGDLS and CDR2 is YYNGEE. The CDR3 contains 16 residues.

This chain uses TRBV10-3 with TRBJ1-1, with a weak D call TRBD1 (6 bases). The CDR3 spans 14 residues. The germline V gene encodes CDR1 ENHRY and CDR2 SYGVKD. With 4 bases removed from V and 3 bases from J, the gap between germline ends came to 12 bases. CDR3 coding DNA: TGTGCCATCAGTGCGGGGGGGGCGGACACTGAAGCTTTCTTT. Its translation: CAISAGGADTEAFF.

The V gene is TRBV27, the J gene TRBJ2-2; TRBD1 might be the D (6 bases). The length of the CDR3 is 16 residues. V was clipped by 6 bases and J by 0 bases, with 14 bases between them. Germline V CDR1 and CDR2: MNHEY, SMNVEV (reference sequence). As DNA, the CDR3 is TGTGCCAGCAGCCGGACAGTTAACGCGAACACCGGGGAGCTGTTTTTT. Amino acids: CASSRTVNANTGELFF.

V usage is TRBV21-1 and J usage is TRBJ1-2. TRBV21-1 is reported as a pseudogene. The CDR3 is 16 amino acids. CDR3 sequence reads: CASSYVAPCAPYGYTF. The CDR3 nucleotides read TGTGCCAGCAGCTATGTCGCCCCCTGCGCTCCCTATGGCTACACCTTC.

The V gene is TRBV6-5, the J gene TRBJ2-2; D is unresolved. Per the germline V gene, CDR1 is MNHEY and CDR2 is SVGAGI. This CDR3 comprises 15 residues. Trimming took off 5 bases at V and 8 bases at J, with 18 bases between the two ends. In DNA form, the CDR3 reads TGTGCCAGCAGTCTCCGGGCCTCCCGGACGGGGGAGCTGTTTTTT. Translated: CASSLRASRTGELFF.

The J gene is TRBJ1-5, the V gene TRBV19, with TRBD1 identical over 7 bases. The CDR3 is made up of 16 amino acids. V was clipped by 2 bases and J by 7 bases; unmatched bases: 11. Germline-derived CDR1 and CDR2 are LNHDA and SQIVND (reference sequence). The CDR3 loop reads CASSIQGRGRPQPQHF. The CDR3 DNA reads TGTGCCAGTAGTATACAGGGTAGGGGGCGCCCCCAGCCCCAGCATTTT.

This sequence joins TRBV5-4 and TRBJ2-4; D not resolved. V lost 2 bases to trimming and J lost 6 bases, with 12 bases between them. Germline lookup yields CDR1 SGHNT and CDR2 YYREEE (reference sequence). This CDR3 region has 14 residues. This CDR3 reads CASSLKVGSNIQYF. The DNA for the CDR3 is TGTGCCAGCAGCTTAAAAGTCGGGTCAAACATTCAGTACTTC.

The chain combines TRBV7-2 with TRBJ2-5; 9 bases line up with TRBD2. Germline loops: CDR1 SGHTA, CDR2 FQGNSA. This CDR3 has 14 residues. For the CDR3, the DNA is TGTGCTGAGAGTGCGGGAGGGAGTCAAGAGACCCAGTACTTC. This translates into CAESAGGSQETQYF.

V is TRBV7-3 and J is TRBJ2-7; tentative D call: TRBD2 (6 bases). Germline CDR1 SGHTA, CDR2 FQGTGA. This CDR3 spans 14 amino acids. The V end lost 5 bases, the J end lost 4 bases, and 15 bases lay between the germline ends. CDR3 region: CASSHRDFPYEQYF. Written as DNA, the CDR3 is TGTGCCAGCAGCCACCGGGACTTCCCATACGAGCAGTACTTC.

The chain recombines TRBV7-3 with TRBJ2-7; 10 bases agree with TRBD2. V dropped 5 bases and J dropped 2; count of bases not matched to a gene: 3. The CDR3 has 14 residues. Germline V gene data show CDR1 as SGHTA and CDR2 as FQGTGA. CDR3 sequence (DNA): TGTGCCAGCAGCCGAGCGGGAGGGCCCTACGAGCAGTACTTC. It translates to CASSRAGGPYEQYF. The complete variable domain, with remaining parts taken from reference TRBV7-3 and TRBJ2-7, reads GAGVSQTPSNKVTEKGKYVELRCDPISGHTALYWYRQSLGQGPEFLIYFQGTGAADDSGLPNDRFFAVRPEGSVSTLKIQRTERGDSAVYLCASSRAGGPYEQYFGPGTRLTVT.

The rearrangement uses TRBV6-1 and TRBJ2-2, with TRBD1 as a possible D gene (6 bases). V was trimmed by 6 bases and J by 3 bases, leaving 14 bases between them. In germline, CDR1 is MNHNS, CDR2 SASEGT. CDR3 length equals 15 residues. The CDR3 bases are TGTGCCAGCAGGGTACAGGGTATTGACACCGGGGAGCTGTTTTTT. Protein: CASRVQGIDTGELFF.

This clone came up once. Other DNA sequences in the same sample also yield this CDR3. The V and J genes are TRBV25-1 and TRBJ2-7; TRBD1 matches 11 bases. There are 14 residues in the CDR3. V shed 7 bases and J 2 bases; nucleotides not matched to a gene: 4. Germline assignment: CDR1 MGHDK and CDR2 SYGVNS. Here the CDR3 reads CASTRTGGPYEQYF. The CDR3, as DNA: TGTGCCAGCACCCGGACAGGGGGCCCCTACGAGCAGTACTTC.

The gene calls are TRBV9 and TRBJ2-1; perhaps TRBD2 as D (6 bases). The CDR3 loop spans 16 amino acids. Germline CDR1 SGDLS, CDR2 YYNGEE. V lost 3 bases, J lost 0 bases, and 13 bases lay in between. The CDR3 nucleotides are TGTGCCAGCAGCGGCGGGACCTTTAGCTCCTACAATGAGCAGTTCTTC. Translated: CASSGGTFSSYNEQFF.

This sequence joins TRBV13 and TRBJ2-3; weak D call: TRBD2 (5 bases). The length of the CDR3 is 14 residues. Germline loops: CDR1 PRHDT, CDR2 FYEKMQ (reference sequence). Trimming took off 2 bases at V and 3 bases at J, with 9 bases between the two ends. CDR3 nucleotides: TGTGCCAGCAGCTTAACGAGGGAAACAGATACGCAGTATTTT. Protein: CASSLTRETDTQYF.

This clone was counted between two and nine times. This specimen includes other DNA sequences encoding the same CDR3. J is TRBJ1-1 and V is TRBV28; D ambiguous. Between the trimmed V and J ends, which lost 3 bases and 5 bases, there was a span of 4 bases. This CDR3 spans 11 amino acids. The germline CDR1 and CDR2 sequences are MDHEN and SYDVKM. In DNA form, the CDR3 reads TGTGCCAGCAGTTTGGGTACTGAAGCTTTCTTT. Translating it yields CASSLGTEAFF.

This chain connects TRBV7-3 to TRBJ2-7, with 7 bases fitting TRBD1. J gave up 5 bases and V 3 bases, and 7 bases lay outside the gene matches. The CDR3 has 14 residues. Looked up from germline, CDR1 is SGHTA and CDR2 is FQGTGA. CDR3 nucleotides: TGTGCCAGCAGCTTGGTAGGGGGCCGCGACGAGCAGTACTTC. Its protein is CASSLVGGRDEQYF.

The V gene is TRBV2, the J gene TRBJ1-3; no definite D call. Trimming stripped 1 base from V and 7 bases from J, with 8 bases between. This CDR3 comprises 13 residues. Germline V gene data show CDR1 as SNHLY and CDR2 as FYNNEI. CDR3 coding DNA: TGTGCCAGCAGTGAAGAGGCAACGAACACCATATATTTT. Amino acids: CASSEEATNTIYF.

This clone has a single count. The rearrangement uses TRBV7-2 and TRBJ1-2; tentatively, D is TRBD1 (5 bases). The CDR3 sequence is 14 residues long. V lost 4 bases and J 4 bases, leaving 13 bases between the germline ends. In germline, CDR1 is SGHTA, CDR2 FQGNSA. CDR3 region: CASSSRRQGYGYTF. The CDR3 DNA reads TGTGCCAGCAGCTCTCGGCGTCAGGGCTATGGCTACACCTTC.

This chain joins TRBV7-9 and TRBJ2-7, with TRBD2 matching over 8 bases. This CDR3 is built from 15 residues. The germline V gene encodes CDR1 SEHNR and CDR2 FQNEAQ (reference sequence). The V and J ends lost 4 bases and 2 bases, in that order; junction bases with no gene match: 7. CDR3 sequence reads: CASSSQAGVTYEQYF. CDR3 nucleotides: TGTGCCAGCAGCTCCCAAGCGGGGGTCACCTACGAGCAGTACTTC.

This chain joins TRBV5-1 and TRBJ1-1; 12 bases agree with TRBD1. Germline V gives CDR1 SGHRS, CDR2 YFSETQ. This CDR3 has 17 residues. V lost 0 bases and J lost 4; bases outside the gene matches: 7. CDR3 in amino acids: CASSLAGTGGAGTEAFF. CDR3 bases: TGCGCCAGCAGCTTGGCGGGGACAGGGGGCGCGGGCACTGAAGCTTTCTTT.

A remark on this clone: This sample also contains other DNA sequences that code for the same CDR3. The rearrangement links TRBV7-2 to TRBJ2-3, with 7 bases lining up with TRBD2. The CDR3 length is 14 residues. The germline CDR1 and CDR2 sequences are SGHTA and FQGNSA. V lost 1 base to trimming and J lost 6 bases; unmatched junction nucleotides: 4. CDR3 DNA sequence: TGTGCCAGCAGCTTAGGACTAGCTGTGGATACGCAGTATTTT. This gives the protein CASSLGLAVDTQYF.